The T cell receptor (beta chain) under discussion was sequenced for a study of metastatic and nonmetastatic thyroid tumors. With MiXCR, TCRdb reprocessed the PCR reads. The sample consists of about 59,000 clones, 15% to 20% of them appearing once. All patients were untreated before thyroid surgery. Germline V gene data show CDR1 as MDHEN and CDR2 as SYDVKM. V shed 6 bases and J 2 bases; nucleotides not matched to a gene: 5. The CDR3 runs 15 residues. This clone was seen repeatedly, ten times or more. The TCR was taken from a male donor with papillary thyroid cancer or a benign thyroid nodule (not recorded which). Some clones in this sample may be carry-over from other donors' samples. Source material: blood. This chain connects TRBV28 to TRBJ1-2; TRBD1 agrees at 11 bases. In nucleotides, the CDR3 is TGTGCCAGCAGCAGGACAGGGGGCCCGAACTATGGCTACACCTTC. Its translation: CASSRTGGPNYGYTF.